This is a list of T cell receptor beta chains from one sample in a study of cytomegalovirus exposure and HLA in healthy donors. The method was immunoSEQ multiplex PCR; TCRdb's version includes in-frame clones alone and lacks a portion of them. Of more than 100,000 clones in the sample, 75% to 90% were seen once. Input material: PBMCs. The receptors derive from a man under 40 in good health and CMV-seronegative. Both conserved end residues are part of each CDR3. The D gene is left open where the match is weak. The size of a clone is reported for some rows only, either as once, few or many, or as a class for expanded clones.

D	V	J	size	CDR3	DNA
TRBD1	TRBV10-1	TRBJ2-2	NA	CASSDGQGRSGELFF	TGCGCCAGCAGTGACGGACAGGGGAGGTCCGGGGAGCTGTTTTTT
NA	TRBV28	TRBJ2-7	once	CASSLVYEQYF	TGTGCCAGCAGTTTAGTATACGAGCAGTACTTC
TRBD1	TRBV28	TRBJ1-1	once	CASSETRDREGTEAFF	TGTGCCAGCAGTGAAACCCGGGACAGGGAGGGCACTGAAGCTTTCTTT
NA	TRBV6-1	TRBJ1-5	few	CASNAGGGNQPQHF	TGTGCCAGCAATGCGGGGGGAGGCAATCAGCCCCAGCATTTT
TRBD2	TRBV30	TRBJ2-4	NA	CAWTFGGAKAKNIQYF	TGTGCCTGGACTTTCGGGGGGGCCAAGGCCAAAAACATTCAGTACTTC
NA	TRBV27	TRBJ1-1	few	CASIGNPGQQNTEAFF	TGTGCCAGCATTGGGAACCCGGGACAACAGAACACTGAAGCTTTCTTT
TRBD1	TRBV2	TRBJ1-2	NA	CASSGRTGVDGYTF	TGTGCCAGCAGTGGCAGGACAGGGGTTGATGGCTACACCTTC
TRBD1	TRBV10-3	TRBJ2-1	NA	CATIRQGARNEQFF	TGTGCCACCATAAGACAGGGGGCCCGGAATGAGCAGTTCTTC
NA	TRBV5-1	TRBJ2-7	NA	CASKNRAGTYEQYF	TGCGCCAGCAAAAACAGGGCCGGGACCTACGAGCAGTACTTC
TRBD2	TRBV19	TRBJ2-1	NA	CASSIDPRLAGGGDEQFF	TGTGCCAGTAGTATAGACCCCCGACTAGCGGGGGGCGGCGATGAGCAGTTCTTC
TRBD2	TRBV10-3	TRBJ2-1	once	CAISGQAGAYNEQFF	TGTGCCATCAGTGGTCAAGCGGGGGCTTACAATGAGCAGTTCTTC
TRBD2	TRBV5-1	TRBJ2-3	NA	CASSLSSGGLRDTQYF	TGCGCCAGCAGCTTAAGTAGCGGGGGCCTCCGAGATACGCAGTATTTT
NA	TRBV4-3	TRBJ1-1	NA	CASSQEGENTEAFF	TGCGCCAGCAGCCAAGAAGGGGAGAACACTGAAGCTTTCTTT
TRBD1	TRBV19	TRBJ1-2	NA	CASSTAGGEVNYTF	TGTGCCAGTAGTACGGCAGGGGGCGAGGTGAACTACACCTTC
NA	TRBV15	TRBJ2-7	NA	CATSRDRPQGTYEQYF	TGTGCCACCAGCAGAGATCGCCCACAGGGAACCTACGAGCAGTACTTC
NA	TRBV2	TRBJ2-4	NA	CATGTRLNIQYF	TGTGCCACCGGGACTCGCCTAAACATTCAGTACTTC
NA	TRBV29-1	TRBJ1-2	NA	CSVSGGSNYGYTF	TGCAGCGTCTCAGGTGGTTCAAACTATGGCTACACCTTC
TRBD1	TRBV10-3	TRBJ2-7	NA	CAISETGGYEQYF	TGTGCCATCAGTGAGACAGGGGGCTACGAGCAGTACTTC
TRBD1	TRBV18	TRBJ1-3	NA	CASSPRRGEGAVGNTIYF	TGTGCCAGCTCACCACGGAGGGGTGAGGGGGCAGTCGGGAACACCATATATTTT
TRBD2	TRBV5-1	TRBJ2-3	NA	CASSQGSGLALTGTQYF	TGCGCCAGCAGCCAAGGGTCGGGACTAGCGTTAACAGGTACGCAGTATTTT
NA	TRBV6-5	TRBJ2-7	NA	CASSSILRAFKVEQYF	TGTGCCAGCAGTTCCATCCTGCGAGCGTTTAAGGTTGAGCAGTACTTC
NA	TRBV27	TRBJ2-1	once	CASSLSRGDLYNEQFF	TGTGCCAGCAGTTTATCACGGGGAGACCTCTACAATGAGCAGTTCTTC
NA	TRBV10-1	TRBJ1-4	NA	CASSENKVEEMRLFF	TGCGCCAGCAGTGAGAACAAAGTAGAGGAAATGCGACTGTTTTTT
TRBD2	TRBV5-8	TRBJ2-5	NA	CASSLEGGLAETQYF	TGTGCCAGCAGCTTGGAAGGTGGACTAGCGGAGACCCAGTACTTC
TRBD2	TRBV5-1	TRBJ2-7	NA	CASSPLGGSSYEQYF	TGCGCCAGCAGCCCCTTGGGGGGGAGCTCCTACGAGCAGTACTTC
NA	TRBV4-3	TRBJ1-5	NA	CASSQDRQGGGQPQHF	TGCGCCAGCAGCCAAGATCGGCAGGGAGGGGGTCAGCCCCAGCATTTT
TRBD1	TRBV7-9	TRBJ2-7	NA	CASSFAAGQGVLGGEQYF	TGTGCCAGCAGCTTTGCAGCGGGACAGGGGGTTCTTGGGGGCGAGCAGTACTTC
TRBD1	TRBV28	TRBJ2-7	NA	CASEGDSDTYEQYF	TGTGCCAGCGAGGGGGACAGCGATACCTACGAGCAGTACTTC
TRBD1	TRBV7-2	TRBJ2-7	NA	CASSLEGTGGLFEQYF	TGTGCCAGCAGCTTAGAAGGGACAGGGGGTCTCTTCGAGCAGTACTTC
NA	TRBV28	TRBJ1-4	few	CASSQQAGVEKLFF	TGTGCCAGCAGCCAACAGGCGGGAGTAGAAAAACTGTTTTTT
NA	TRBV4-3	TRBJ2-7	NA	CASSQRPQREQYF	TGCGCCAGCAGCCAACGGCCGCAGCGCGAGCAGTACTTC
NA	TRBV14	TRBJ2-7	NA	CASSQAGGYSYEQYF	TGTGCCAGCAGCCAAGCTGGCGGCTACTCCTACGAGCAGTACTTC
NA	TRBV6-5	TRBJ1-2	NA	CASSYSGRGYGYTF	TGTGCCAGCAGTTACTCCGGCAGGGGTTACGGCTACACCTTC
NA	TRBV2	TRBJ1-2	once	CASSDTHSGGYTF	TGTGCCAGCAGTGACACGCACTCGGGTGGCTACACCTTC
NA	TRBV6-1	TRBJ1-6	NA	CASSLGPYNSPLHF	TGTGCCAGCAGTTTGGGGCCCTATAATTCACCCCTCCACTTT
NA	TRBV18	TRBJ2-1	NA	CASSPDMTPYNEQFF	TGTGCCAGCTCACCCGACATGACGCCTTACAATGAGCAGTTCTTC
NA	TRBV6-6	TRBJ1-4	NA	CASRRNEKLFF	TGTGCCAGCAGGAGGAATGAAAAACTGTTTTTT
TRBD2	TRBV5-1	TRBJ2-5	NA	CASSRARASGGQETQYF	TGCGCCAGCAGCCGCGCCCGGGCTAGCGGGGGGCAAGAGACCCAGTACTTC
NA	TRBV2	TRBJ2-7	NA	CASSPERGNEQYF	TGTGCCAGCAGCCCCGAAAGGGGGAACGAGCAGTACTTC
TRBD1	TRBV11-3	TRBJ1-6	NA	CASKQGAGSPLHF	TGTGCCAGCAAGCAGGGGGCAGGTTCACCCCTCCACTTT
TRBD2	TRBV5-6	TRBJ2-3	NA	CASSLVGGNYLDTQYF	TGTGCCAGCAGCCTTGTGGGGGGGAATTATTTAGATACGCAGTATTTT
TRBD1	TRBV7-9	TRBJ1-6	NA	CASRTTGEGNSPLHF	TGTGCCAGCAGAACCACAGGGGAAGGGAATTCACCCCTCCACTTT
TRBD2	TRBV27	TRBJ2-5	NA	CASGNPNLAAQETQYF	TGTGCCAGCGGAAATCCCAATCTAGCGGCCCAAGAGACCCAGTACTTC
NA	TRBV29-1	TRBJ2-2	NA	CSVAVGRGTGELFF	TGCAGCGTTGCGGTCGGTCGGGGCACCGGGGAGCTGTTTTTT
TRBD1	TRBV7-8	TRBJ1-1	NA	CASSHGTGNTEAFF	TGTGCCAGCAGCCATGGGACAGGGAACACTGAAGCTTTCTTT
NA	TRBV29-1	TRBJ2-5	NA	CSVDRQYF	TGCAGCGTTGACCGCCAGTACTTC
NA	TRBV19	TRBJ1-5	NA	CASSRGVGQPQHF	TGTGCCAGTAGTAGGGGCGTCGGGCAGCCCCAGCATTTT
TRBD2	TRBV5-4	TRBJ2-5	NA	CASSLGLAAQETQYF	TGTGCCAGCAGCTTGGGACTAGCGGCGCAAGAGACCCAGTACTTC
NA	TRBV9	TRBJ1-6	few	CASSEEGNSPLHF	TGTGCCAGCAGCGAGGAGGGGAATTCACCCCTCCACTTT
NA	TRBV30	TRBJ1-1	NA	CAWKGQQVEAFF	TGTGCCTGGAAAGGACAGCAGGTAGAAGCTTTCTTT
TRBD1	TRBV28	TRBJ2-2	NA	CASKLERDRLYTGELFF	TGTGCCAGCAAGTTAGAGAGGGACAGGCTATACACCGGGGAGCTGTTTTTT
NA	TRBV28	TRBJ1-2	once	CASSTRTEALGYTF	TGTGCCAGCAGTACCCGGACAGAAGCCTTAGGCTACACCTTC
NA	TRBV4-3	TRBJ2-7	NA	CASSYETGYEQYF	TGCGCCAGCAGCTACGAGACAGGCTACGAGCAGTACTTC
TRBD1	TRBV7-9	TRBJ1-1	NA	CASSVDRGVRNTEAFF	TGTGCCAGCAGCGTAGACAGGGGAGTAAGGAACACTGAAGCTTTCTTT
NA	TRBV25-1	TRBJ2-1	once	CASTPGYNEQFF	TGTGCCAGCACCCCGGGCTACAATGAGCAGTTCTTC
TRBD2	TRBV6-4	TRBJ2-1	NA	CASSERGGAYNEQFF	TGTGCCAGCAGTGAGCGGGGGGGCGCCTACAATGAGCAGTTCTTC
NA	TRBV9	TRBJ1-2	NA	CASSVGNHRGLGGYTF	TGTGCCAGCAGCGTAGGAAATCATCGAGGGCTAGGGGGCTACACCTTC
TRBD2	TRBV6-1	TRBJ2-3	NA	CASSGLAGGPDTQYF	TGTGCCAGCAGTGGACTAGCGGGGGGGCCAGATACGCAGTATTTT
TRBD1	TRBV4-1	TRBJ2-7	NA	CASSQGDRVVEQYF	TGCGCCAGCAGCCAGGGGGACAGGGTGGTCGAGCAGTACTTC